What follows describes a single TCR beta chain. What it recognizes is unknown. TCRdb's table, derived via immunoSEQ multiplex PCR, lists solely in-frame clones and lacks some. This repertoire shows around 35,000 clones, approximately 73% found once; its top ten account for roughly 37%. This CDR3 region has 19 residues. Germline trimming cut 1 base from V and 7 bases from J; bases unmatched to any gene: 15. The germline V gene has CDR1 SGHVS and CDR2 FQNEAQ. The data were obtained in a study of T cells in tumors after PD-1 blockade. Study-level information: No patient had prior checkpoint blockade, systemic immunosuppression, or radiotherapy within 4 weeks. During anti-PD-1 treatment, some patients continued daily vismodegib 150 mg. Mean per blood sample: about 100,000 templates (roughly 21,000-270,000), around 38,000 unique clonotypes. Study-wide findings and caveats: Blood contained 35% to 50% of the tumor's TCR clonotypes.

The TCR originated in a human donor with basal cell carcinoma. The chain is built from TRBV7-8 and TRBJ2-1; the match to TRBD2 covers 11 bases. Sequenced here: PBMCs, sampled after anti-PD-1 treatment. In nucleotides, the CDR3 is TGTGCCAGCAGCTTAGATCCGGGACTAGCGGCGAAGTATGGGAATGAGCAGTTCTTC. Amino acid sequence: CASSLDPGLAAKYGNEQFF.